Listed below are T cell receptor beta chains from one sample, sequenced in a study of blood T cell repertoires in COVID-19. Libraries were prepared by immunoSEQ multiplex PCR; TCRdb keeps only in-frame clonotypes and omits some of them. There are 450,000 or so clones in the sample; around 90% occur only once, and roughly 0.78% lies in the top ten. The sample was peripheral blood. The source is a man between 18 and 29 years old with COVID-19, enrolled during active disease. Each CDR3 is given with its conserved first and last residue.

J,V,length,CDR3
TRBJ1-4,TRBV19,13,CASGGTGNEKLFF
TRBJ1-1,TRBV29-1,13,CSPSRAENTEAFF
TRBJ1-2,TRBV27,14,CASSFALTGEGYTF
TRBJ1-2,TRBV29-1,13,CSARGQGVGGYTF
TRBJ2-1,TRBV6-5,14,CASRYLTVGDEQFF
TRBJ1-4,TRBV2,14,CASDGTGGDEKLFF
TRBJ2-7,TRBV27,14,CASSFTGRMYEQYF
TRBJ2-5,TRBV7-6,16,CASSPLQGALQETQYF
TRBJ1-1,TRBV2,13,CASGTGPNTEAFF
TRBJ1-2,TRBV18,14,CASSPPWGLGGYTF
TRBJ2-5,TRBV3-1/TRBV3-2,16,CASSLGTSGTQETQYF
TRBJ1-1,TRBV2,14,CATSATAMNTEAFF
TRBJ1-1,TRBV18,13,CASSLRENTEAFF
TRBJ2-2,TRBV30,14,CAWRRQAETGELFF
TRBJ2-1,TRBV27,17,CASRPRTSGSTYNEQFF
TRBJ2-2,TRBV24-1,13,CATQAPPTGELFF
TRBJ1-1,TRBV10-2,17,CASRGGQALLSSTEAFF
TRBJ2-5,TRBV12-3/TRBV12-4,12,CASSRDQETQYF
TRBJ2-5,TRBV11-2,15,CASSPTGGLGETQYF
TRBJ1-2,TRBV12-3/TRBV12-4,13,CASRWTGSYGYTF
TRBJ2-3,TRBV29-1,13,CSVTTVSTDTQYF
TRBJ2-1,TRBV2,15,CASSERETTYNEQFF
TRBJ2-7,TRBV18,14,CASSTGLLSYEQYF
TRBJ2-7,TRBV5-8,14,CASYPRGGSYEQYF
TRBJ1-4,TRBV30,14,CAWSAGTGFEKLFF
TRBJ2-2,TRBV14,15,CARGGGAGNTGELFF
TRBJ2-2,TRBV11-2,13,CASSRRQGGELFF
TRBJ2-1,TRBV6-4,17,CASSESSGRASSYEQFF
TRBJ2-7,TRBV27,13,CASSGDYSYEQYF
TRBJ1-6,TRBV7-6,16,CASSLTAGGYNSPLHF
TRBJ1-6,TRBV6-5,13,CASNDDSQVPLHF
TRBJ2-7,TRBV2,12,CASKGQLYEQYF
TRBJ2-5,TRBV5-1,13,CASSDGGYETQYF
TRBJ2-2,TRBV6-6,16,CASSYARGGASGELFF
TRBJ2-2,TRBV1,13,CTSSQDGPPELFF
TRBJ2-3,TRBV7-9,16,CASSFRLAGGTDTQYF
TRBJ2-1,TRBV28,16,CASSLAVAGSYNEQFF
TRBJ2-5,TRBV5-1,14,CASNDGRYQETQYF
TRBJ2-1,TRBV3-1/TRBV3-2,16,CASSQDGLAVYNEQFF
TRBJ2-7,TRBV23-1,15,CASSHDRGATYEQYF
TRBJ1-6,TRBV4-1,17,CASSQDGTGSYNSPLHF
TRBJ1-1,TRBV19,12,CASFSGGTEAFF
TRBJ2-5,TRBV6-5,15,CASCLSPLISETQYF
TRBJ2-3,TRBV3-1/TRBV3-2,13,CASSQASRGTQYF
TRBJ2-1,TRBV27,14,CASSMGPGPFEQFF
TRBJ2-5,TRBV12-3/TRBV12-4,12,CASRTNQETQYF
TRBJ1-2,TRBV11-2,18,CASRAGTGKHHPDYGYTF
TRBJ1-1,TRBV7-9,17,CASARQVIREGNPEAFF
TRBJ2-3,TRBV7-8,16,CASSLDGRASGDTQYF
TRBJ2-2,TRBV7-3,17,CASSLTPSGRALGELFF
TRBJ2-1,TRBV12-3/TRBV12-4,13,CASIRTGVHEQFF
TRBJ2-2,TRBV7-6,17,CASSLVKREGNTGELFF
TRBJ1-6,TRBV7-9,13,CASSGGNRSPLHF
TRBJ2-7,TRBV12-3/TRBV12-4,13,CASSRDRAYEQYF
TRBJ1-1,TRBV6-5,15,CASKRARGVNTEAFF
TRBJ2-7,TRBV6-5,13,CASSYLGVYEQYF
TRBJ2-2,TRBV9,15,CASSPTPGRTGELFF
TRBJ2-3,TRBV29-1,11,CSTGVDNTQYF
TRBJ1-1,TRBV19,18,CASHPRGGEIWVNTEAFF
TRBJ2-5,TRBV5-1,19,CASSSYPRLAGGPRETQYF